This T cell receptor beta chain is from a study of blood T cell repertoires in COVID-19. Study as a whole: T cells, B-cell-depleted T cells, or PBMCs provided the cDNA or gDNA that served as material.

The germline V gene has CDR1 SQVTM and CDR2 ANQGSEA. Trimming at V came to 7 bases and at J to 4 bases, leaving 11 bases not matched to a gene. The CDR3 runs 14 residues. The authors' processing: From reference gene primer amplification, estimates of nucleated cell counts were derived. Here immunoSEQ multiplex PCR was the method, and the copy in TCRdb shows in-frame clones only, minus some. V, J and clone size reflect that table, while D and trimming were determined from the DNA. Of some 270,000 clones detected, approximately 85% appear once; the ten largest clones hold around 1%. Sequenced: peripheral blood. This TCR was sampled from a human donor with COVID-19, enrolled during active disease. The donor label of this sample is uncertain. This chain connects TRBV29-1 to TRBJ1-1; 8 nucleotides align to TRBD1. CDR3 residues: CSARTGRVGTEAFF. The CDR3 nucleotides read TGCAGCGCCCGGACAGGGAGGGTTGGCACTGAAGCTTTCTTT. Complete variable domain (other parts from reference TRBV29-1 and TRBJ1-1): SAVISQKPSRDICQRGTSLTIQCQVDSQVTMMFWYRQQPGQSLTLIATANQGSEATYESGFVIDKFPISRPNLTFSTLTVSNMSPEDSSIYLCSARTGRVGTEAFFGQGTRLTVV.